This TCR beta chain was sequenced in a study of blood T cell repertoires in COVID-19. Clones were sequenced by immunoSEQ multiplex PCR, and TCRdb holds only the in-frame ones, with some missing. The table includes some 270,000 clones, roughly 84% detected once. The germline gives CDR1 LGHNA, CDR2 YNFKEQ. V lost 0 bases, J lost 7 bases, and 9 bases stayed unmatched. This CDR3 has 17 amino acids. The specimen was PBMCs or T cells enriched from blood (not recorded which). The chain is built from TRBV4-2 and TRBJ1-1; 12 nucleotides align to TRBD1. The sequence derives from a woman between 50 and 59 years old who had been exposed to COVID-19. In DNA form, the CDR3 reads TGTGCCAGCAGCCAAGATGGGTCGGGGACAGGGGGCGTTGAAGCTTTCTTT. Amino acids: CASSQDGSGTGGVEAFF.